Sequencing of this TCR beta chain was carried out in a study of cytomegalovirus exposure and HLA in healthy donors (dated by TCRdb to about 2017). As for the study more broadly: According to an earlier analysis of a few hundred of the donors, about 179 million T cells yielded roughly 110 million unique TCR beta sequences and less than 300 Gb of sequence data. Several DR-DQ haplotypes were handled as single units for association and clustering because linkage in the cohort was strong. About 320 gigabases of sequencing data and 78 million or so unique TCR sequences were included in an early release covering around 650 HLA-typed donors. Donor age, sex, ethnicity and CMV serostatus were compiled alongside the repertoire data. The study aimed to test whether cataloging public T cell receptors could reveal signatures of past pathogen exposure. Rather than using new phenotypic data, the later analysis identified candidate immune exposures from TCR beta sequences and from how often those sequences occurred across donors. In addition to the first cohort of roughly 670 subjects, a separate validation cohort of approximately 110 different subjects was used. Every discovery cohort repertoire had been produced on one sequencing platform. Using immunosequencing, the study profiled T cell repertoires from fewer than 850 subjects and related those repertoires to cytomegalovirus serostatus. Genome-wide SNP genotypes for about 65% of the roughly 670 donors were used in a later genetic analysis, which treated that subset as a discovery cohort. Among the approximately 430 genotyped donors, approximately 81% belonged to the genetic ancestry cluster associated with self-reported Caucasian donors. The number of donors typed differed by locus, with 629-630 for A, B, C, DRB1 and DQB1, about 500 for DQA1, approximately 570 for DPA1, and some 440 for DPB1. Class I and class II HLA loci were covered by the typing at four-digit resolution. Among about 360 genotyped donors of the cohort, an average of around 240,000 unique TCR beta nucleotide sequences were sequenced per donor, roughly 18% of them non-productive. The study combined high-throughput TCR immunosequencing, statistical association of individual TCRs with disease status, and machine learning to predict cytomegalovirus infection status. An earlier analysis of 450 to 750 of the donors used high-throughput TCR beta sequencing to judge whether each TCR beta V gene segment behaved as functional or pseudogenic. A later analysis re-examined previously published TCR beta repertoires from more than 650 donors and added high-resolution HLA genotyping to investigate patterns of TCR occurrence. What the study reported, not specific to this receptor: An earlier analysis of approximately 570 of the donors showed that most TCR beta V segments appeared in productive rearrangements either about 87% or about 30% of the time, which broadly matched IMGT annotations. A cluster of highly shared sequence variants was judged likely to represent a technical artifact of the sequencing pipeline. At a false discovery rate of 0.05, a later analysis linked 16,951 TCR beta sequences to specific HLA alleles. In a later analysis, HLA-associated TCR beta chains showed more clonal expansion and lower generation probabilities than non-associated chains that were equally common. Correlated functional status among segregating V segments might be attributable to linkage disequilibrium, but an unknown experimental factor could not be ruled out. A total of 150 to 200 TCR beta chains were listed by the study as associated with cytomegalovirus. The earlier analysis of 450 to 700 of the donors excluded 15 to 20 rarely observed V segments, including chromosome 9 orphons, because counts were too low. HLA typing was unavailable for some donors at each locus, so association tests used only the typed subset. The classifier was reported to diagnose cytomegalovirus status with high specificity and sensitivity in both the original and validation cohorts. In a later analysis, TCR association rates were found to vary across HLA loci, with the most associated TCRs seen for DRB1 alleles and the fewest for HLA-C alleles. Some IMGT-functional V segments, including TRBV6-2 and TRBV6-3, could not be distinguished by the 87-base-pair reads and were therefore excluded. CMV serostatus was the only immune exposure information available for the cohort. A further reported finding was that TCR beta sequences accurately predicted the HLA-A and HLA-B alleles for most subjects in the first cohort. According to a later analysis, parvovirus B19, influenza, CMV and Epstein-Barr virus appeared linked to several top co-occurrence clusters. Across donors, most TCR sequences were observed very rarely, whereas some public TCRs were present in many individuals. Strong co-occurrence of HLA alleles, especially DR and DQ, made assigning TCR associations to individual alleles difficult. In vitro tests confirmed that a few of the cytomegalovirus-associated TCR beta chains recognize cytomegalovirus antigens. In a later genetic analysis, fewer N-insertions in productive TCRs were reported among donors in an Asian-associated ancestry cluster than the roughly 710-donor mean. An association between a missense DCLRE1C variant and V-gene and J-gene trimming of TCR beta chains was found in a later genetic analysis and replicated in an independent cohort. A later analysis found that most CMV-associated TCR beta chains appeared HLA-restricted, with HLA associations seemingly driven largely by CMV exposure. The authors suggested that the approach could potentially be extended to other disease states and immunological phenotypes. Only TCR beta chains were sequenced in this cohort, and the absence of alpha or paired-chain data limited detectable features. Sequencing depth was assumed to be roughly uniform across donors in the presence/absence analyses, though that assumption may not hold.

Via the germline V gene, CDR1 is SGHNT and CDR2 YENEEA. Including the terminal cysteine and phenylalanine, the CDR3 comprises 15 residues. Of all the DNA, just the CDR3 is kept, 45 bases in frame from base 1. V ends up 4 bases short and J 2 bases short, with an unmatched junction base count of 5. Of note for this clone: Its recognized antigen is unknown. Base qualities are not recorded, but no much larger clone differs from it by a single base.

In total, fewer than 750 healthy bone marrow donors made up the cohort. At the time of sampling, all cohort members were nominally healthy, though unrecorded immune exposures were likely present. The donor was CMV seronegative and belonged to the group of 352 seronegative cohort members. A peripheral blood sample was provided by each donor, and peripheral blood mononuclear cells were used for TCR beta sequencing. The Qiagen DNeasy Blood Extraction Kit was used to extract genomic DNA from the blood cell samples. The library was generated by the immunoSEQ multiplex PCR assay. For the multiplex PCR, a mixture combining 60 forward primers for TCR Vbeta segments and 13 reverse primers for TCR Jbeta segments was used. Amplification of the CDR3 region of rearranged TCR beta genes was performed with a multiplex PCR assay on genomic DNA. Amplified TCR beta libraries were sequenced as 87-base-pair reads on the Illumina HiSeq System. Under the source paper's analysis protocol: In a later analysis, some 80 million unique TCR beta chains were counted across the roughly 670 repertoires, and approximately 11 million of these chains were shared by at least two donors. To remove PCR and sequencing errors, raw reads were error-corrected and collapsed into unique sequences using a nearest-neighbor algorithm that merged closely related sequences. CDR3 sequences were aligned to IMGT reference sequences to assign V, D and J gene segments. For a sequence to be retained, at least a six-nucleotide match to both a V gene segment and a J gene segment was required. A rearrangement was called productive if the CDR3 had no stop codons and remained in frame with V and J, and every other rearrangement was called non-productive. CDR3 was defined according to IMGT convention as the region running from the second conserved V-encoded cysteine to the conserved J-encoded phenylalanine. In an earlier analysis of around 640 of the donors, sequences lacking an unambiguous match to a single V gene segment were excluded. In an earlier analysis of approximately 610 of the donors, V segments were called functional above 56.7% productive rearrangements and were called segregating when the between-donor standard deviation exceeded 5%. A statistical classification framework was built to diagnose cytomegalovirus status from the catalog of TCR beta chain sequences. In a later analysis, V and J genes were assigned by comparing TCR nucleotide sequences against IMGT/GENE-DB human TR gene sequences. A later analysis assigned CDR3 sequences and most-parsimonious VDJ recombination scenarios with the TCRdist pipeline. In a later analysis, every TCR beta chain was defined by the combination of its CDR3 amino acid sequence and its V-gene family, and reads without a unique V-gene family were dropped. As a way to deal with suspected cross-contamination and a sequencing artifact, a later analysis dropped 592 nucleotide sequences that were highly shared and had low generation probability. A later analysis calculated a clonal expansion index for each public chain from normalized within-repertoire ranks of inferred template counts. In a later analysis, generation probabilities were computed using a VDJ recombination model fitted to out-of-frame rearrangements, and the results were checked against IGoR. In a later analysis, hypergeometric tests were used to score TCR-TCR, TCR-HLA and TCR-CMV co-occurrence, with a repertoire-size bias correction applied to TCR pairs. In a later analysis, false discovery rates were estimated by permuting HLA or CMV assignments 20 times. In a later analysis, co-occurring TCRs were grouped with DBSCAN, and TCRdist sequence similarity was added when clustering was performed within HLA-allele-positive subsets. For co-occurrence clustering, repertoires with fewer than 30,000 or more than 120,000 public chains were excluded, along with several repertoires with anomalous nucleotide sharing. As stored in TCRdb, this immuneACCESS dataset retains in-frame rearrangements with V and J assigned. A fraction of the clones does not appear; measured against another copy, unresolved V genes explain less than half of the discrepancy, and the remainder lacks a known reason. V and J calls and clone size are those listed in that table; D and trimming were worked out from the DNA. The sample records around 63,000 clones, more than 80% of which are singletons. Less than 3% of the sample belongs to the ten largest clones.

The sequenced sample was PBMCs. In this chain, TRBV11-3 is recombined with TRBJ1-2, and TRBD1 aligns with 9 junction nucleotides. The receptor was isolated from a woman in her twenties or thirties in good health and CMV-seronegative. CDR3 region: CASSSGGTGNYGYTF. The DNA is as follows: TGTGCCAGCAGCTCCGGCGGGACAGGGAACTATGGCTACACCTTC.